Included here is one T cell receptor beta chain sequence, with context. Its binding antigen is unknown. Base quality data are lacking; no much larger clone is found one base away. This sample was included in a study of technical replicates of blood from a handful of donors (dated by TCRdb to about 2017). Library method: the immunoSEQ multiplex PCR assay. TCRdb re-hosts the immuneACCESS table, in-frame sequences only. Its copies lack some clones; in the studies checked, an unresolved V gene accounts for under half of them, and the cause for the rest is not known. The sample table contains about 100,000 clones; only one count was recorded for about 94% of them. 0.22% of the sample is taken by the ten largest. The sequenced material came from T cells isolated from PBMCs. This TCR came from a human donor in good health.

The CDR3 protein sequence reads: CASSLAGAGYNEQFF. In nucleotide form, the sequence is TGTGCCAGCAGTCTTGCGGGGGCGGGCTACAATGAGCAGTTCTTC. In this chain, TRBV28 is recombined with TRBJ2-1; 7 matching bases give a weak D call of TRBD2. CDR1 and CDR2 (MDHEN, SYDVKM) derive from the germline V gene. V gives up 5 bases and J gives up 3 bases, and the segment between their germline ends measures 14 bases. From cysteine to phenylalanine, the CDR3 is 15 amino acids long. The CDR3 DNA has 45 bases and is translated from base 1.